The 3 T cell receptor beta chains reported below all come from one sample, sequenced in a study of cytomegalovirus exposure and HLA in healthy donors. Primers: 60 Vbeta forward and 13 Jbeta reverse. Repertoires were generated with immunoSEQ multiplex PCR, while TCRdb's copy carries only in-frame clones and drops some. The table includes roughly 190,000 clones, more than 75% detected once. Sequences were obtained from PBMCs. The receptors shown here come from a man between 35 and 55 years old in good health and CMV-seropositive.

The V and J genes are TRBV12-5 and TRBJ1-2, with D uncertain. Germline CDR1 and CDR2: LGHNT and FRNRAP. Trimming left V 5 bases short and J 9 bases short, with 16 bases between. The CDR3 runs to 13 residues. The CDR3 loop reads CASGTRGMASYTF. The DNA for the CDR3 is TGTGCTAGTGGTACCCGCGGTATGGCGAGCTACACCTTC. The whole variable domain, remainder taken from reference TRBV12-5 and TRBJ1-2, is DARVTQTPRHKVTEMGQEVTMRCQPILGHNTVFWYRQTMMQGLELLAYFRNRAPLDDSGMPKDRFSAEMPDATLATLKIQPSEPRDSAVYFCASGTRGMASYTFGSGTRLTVV.

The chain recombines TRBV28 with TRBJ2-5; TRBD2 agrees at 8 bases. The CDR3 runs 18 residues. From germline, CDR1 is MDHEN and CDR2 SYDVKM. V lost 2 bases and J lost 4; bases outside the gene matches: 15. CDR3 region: CASSLILLAGAAGETQYF. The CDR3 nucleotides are TGTGCCAGCAGTTTAATCCTCCTAGCGGGTGCGGCAGGAGAGACCCAGTACTTC.

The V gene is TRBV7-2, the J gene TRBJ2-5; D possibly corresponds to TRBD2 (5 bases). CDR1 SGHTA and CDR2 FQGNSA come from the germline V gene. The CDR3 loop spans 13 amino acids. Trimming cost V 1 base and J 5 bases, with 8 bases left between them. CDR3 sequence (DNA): TGTGCCAGCAGCTTAGGTCCGGGGGAGACCCAGTACTTC. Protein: CASSLGPGETQYF.